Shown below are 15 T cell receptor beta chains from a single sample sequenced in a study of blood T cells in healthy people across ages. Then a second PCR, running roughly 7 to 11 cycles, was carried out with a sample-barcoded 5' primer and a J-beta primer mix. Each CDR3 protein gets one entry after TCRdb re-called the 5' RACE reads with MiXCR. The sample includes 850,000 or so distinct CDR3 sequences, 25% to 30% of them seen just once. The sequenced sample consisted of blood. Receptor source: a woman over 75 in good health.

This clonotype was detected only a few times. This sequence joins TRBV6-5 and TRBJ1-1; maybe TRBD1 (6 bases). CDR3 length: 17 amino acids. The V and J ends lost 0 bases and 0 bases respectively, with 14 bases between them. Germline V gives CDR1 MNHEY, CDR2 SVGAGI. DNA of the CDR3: TGTGCCAGCAGTTACTCGGTTTGGGGGCGCGTGAACACTGAAGCTTTCTTT. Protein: CASSYSVWGRVNTEAFF.

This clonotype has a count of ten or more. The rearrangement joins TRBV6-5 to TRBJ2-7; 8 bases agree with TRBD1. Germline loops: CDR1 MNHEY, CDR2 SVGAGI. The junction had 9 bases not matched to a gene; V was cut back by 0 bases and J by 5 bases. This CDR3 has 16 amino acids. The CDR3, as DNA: TGTGCCAGCAGTTACTCGACAGGGGCCGCTGGGGACGAGCAGTACTTC. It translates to CASSYSTGAAGDEQYF.

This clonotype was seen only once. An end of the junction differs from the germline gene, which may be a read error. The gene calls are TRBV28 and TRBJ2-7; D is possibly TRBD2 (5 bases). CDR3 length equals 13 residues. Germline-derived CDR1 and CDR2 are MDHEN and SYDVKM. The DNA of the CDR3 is TGTGCCAGCAGTCTTGCTAGCTCCTACGAGCGGTACTTC. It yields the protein CASSLASSYERYF.

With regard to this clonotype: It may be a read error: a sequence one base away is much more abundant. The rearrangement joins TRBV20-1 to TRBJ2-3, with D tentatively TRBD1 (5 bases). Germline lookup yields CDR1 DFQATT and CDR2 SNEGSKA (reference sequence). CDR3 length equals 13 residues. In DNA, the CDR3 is TGCAGTGCTAAGTACGAAAACACAGGTACGCAGTATTTT. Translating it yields CSAKYENTGTQYF.

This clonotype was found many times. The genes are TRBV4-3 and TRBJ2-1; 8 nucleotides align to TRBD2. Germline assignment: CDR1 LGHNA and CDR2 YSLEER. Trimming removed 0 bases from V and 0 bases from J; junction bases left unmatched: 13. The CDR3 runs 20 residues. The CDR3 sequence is CASSQDRGGPTPYSYNEQFF. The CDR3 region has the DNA TGCGCCAGCAGCCAAGACCGCGGGGGGCCCACTCCCTACTCCTACAATGAGCAGTTCTTC.

The CDR3 loop reads CASSSNSFDTQYF. In nucleotides, the CDR3 is TGTGCCAGCAGCTCCAACAGTTTCGATACGCAGTATTTT. This chain uses TRBV7-7 with TRBJ2-3; D not certain. V was trimmed by 4 bases and J by 6 bases, leaving 11 bases between them. The CDR3 is made up of 13 amino acids. Germline V lookup: CDR1 SSHAT, CDR2 FNYEAQ (reference sequence).

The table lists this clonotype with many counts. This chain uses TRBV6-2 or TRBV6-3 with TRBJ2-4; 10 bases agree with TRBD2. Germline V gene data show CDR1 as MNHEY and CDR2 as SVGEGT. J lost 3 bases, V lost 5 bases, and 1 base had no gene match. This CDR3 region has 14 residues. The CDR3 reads CASSPSGGKNIQYF. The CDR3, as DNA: TGTGCCAGCAGTCCTAGCGGGGGCAAAAACATTCAGTACTTC.

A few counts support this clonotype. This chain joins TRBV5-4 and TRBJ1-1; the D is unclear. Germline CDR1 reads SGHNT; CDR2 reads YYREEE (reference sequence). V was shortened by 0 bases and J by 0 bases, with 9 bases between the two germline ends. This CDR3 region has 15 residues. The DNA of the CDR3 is TGTGCCAGCAGCTTGGTCGGCAGGATGAACACTGAAGCTTTCTTT. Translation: CASSLVGRMNTEAFF.

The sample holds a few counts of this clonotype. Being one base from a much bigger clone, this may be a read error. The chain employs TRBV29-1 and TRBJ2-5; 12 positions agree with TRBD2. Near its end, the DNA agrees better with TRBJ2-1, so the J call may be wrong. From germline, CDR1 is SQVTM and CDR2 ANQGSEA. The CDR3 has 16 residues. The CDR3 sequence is CSVGRASGGAGETQFF. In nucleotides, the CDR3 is TGCAGCGTTGGCCGGGCTAGCGGGGGGGCGGGAGAGACCCAGTTCTTC.

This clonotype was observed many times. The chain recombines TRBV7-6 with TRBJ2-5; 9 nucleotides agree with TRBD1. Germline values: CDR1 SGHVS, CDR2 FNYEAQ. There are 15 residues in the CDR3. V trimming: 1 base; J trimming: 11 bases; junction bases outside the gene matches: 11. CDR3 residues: CASSLGPGTGSWQYF. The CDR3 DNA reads TGTGCCAGCAGCTTAGGGCCCGGGACAGGGTCATGGCAGTACTTC.

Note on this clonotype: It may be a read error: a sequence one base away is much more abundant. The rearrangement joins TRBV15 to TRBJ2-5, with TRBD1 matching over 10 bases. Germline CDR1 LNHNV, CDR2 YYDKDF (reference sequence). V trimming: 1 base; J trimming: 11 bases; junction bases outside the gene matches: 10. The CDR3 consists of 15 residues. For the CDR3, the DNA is TGTGCCACCAGCAGAGGGGGACAGGGGCGGGGTGAGCAGTACTTC. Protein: CATSRGGQGRGEQYF.

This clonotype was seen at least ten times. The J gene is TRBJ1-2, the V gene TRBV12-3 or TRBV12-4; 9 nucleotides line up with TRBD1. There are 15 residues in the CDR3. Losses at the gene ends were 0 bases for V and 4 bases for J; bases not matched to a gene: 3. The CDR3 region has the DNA TGTGCCAGCAGTTTAGCCGGGACAGGGAGCTATGGCTACACCTTC. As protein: CASSLAGTGSYGYTF.

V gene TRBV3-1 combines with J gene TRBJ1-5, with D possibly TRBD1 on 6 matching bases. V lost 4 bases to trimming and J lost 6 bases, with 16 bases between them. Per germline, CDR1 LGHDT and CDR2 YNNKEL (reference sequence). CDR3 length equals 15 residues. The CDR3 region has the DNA TGTGCCAGCAGCCCCCGACCAGGGGTTAGTCAGCCCCAGCATTTT. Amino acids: CASSPRPGVSQPQHF.

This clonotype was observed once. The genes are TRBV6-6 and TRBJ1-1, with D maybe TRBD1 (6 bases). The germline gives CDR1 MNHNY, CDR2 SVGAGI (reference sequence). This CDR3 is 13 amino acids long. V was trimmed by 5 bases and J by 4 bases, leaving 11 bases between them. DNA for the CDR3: TGTGCCAGCAGTCAGGGGCAAATCACTGAAGCTTTCTTT. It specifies CASSQGQITEAFF.

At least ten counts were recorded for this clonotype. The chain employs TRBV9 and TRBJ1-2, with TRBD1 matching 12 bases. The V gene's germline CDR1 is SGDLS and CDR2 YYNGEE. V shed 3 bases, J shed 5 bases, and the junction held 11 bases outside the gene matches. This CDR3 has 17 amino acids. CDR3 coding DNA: TGTGCCAGCAGCGCCACCGGGACAGGGGGCTGGGGGTATGGCTACACCTTC. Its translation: CASSATGTGGWGYGYTF.